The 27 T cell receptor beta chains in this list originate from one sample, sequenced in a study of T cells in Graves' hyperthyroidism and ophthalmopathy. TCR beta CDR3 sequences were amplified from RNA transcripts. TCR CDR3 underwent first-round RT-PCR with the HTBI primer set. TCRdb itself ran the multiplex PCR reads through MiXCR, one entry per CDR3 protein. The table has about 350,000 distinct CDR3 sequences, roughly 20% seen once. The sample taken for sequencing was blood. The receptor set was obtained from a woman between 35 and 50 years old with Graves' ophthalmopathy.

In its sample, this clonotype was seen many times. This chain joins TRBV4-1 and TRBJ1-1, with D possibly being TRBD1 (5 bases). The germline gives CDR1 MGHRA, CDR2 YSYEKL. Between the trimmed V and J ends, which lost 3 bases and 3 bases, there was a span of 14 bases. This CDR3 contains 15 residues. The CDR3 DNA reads TGCGCCAGCAGCCAGCCCATGCGGGGGGACACTGAAGCTTTCTTT. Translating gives CASSQPMRGDTEAFF.

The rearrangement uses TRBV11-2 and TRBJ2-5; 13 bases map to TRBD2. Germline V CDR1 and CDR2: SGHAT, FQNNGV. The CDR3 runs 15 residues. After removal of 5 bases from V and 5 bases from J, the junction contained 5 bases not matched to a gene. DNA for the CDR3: TGTGCCAGCAGCCGGACTAGCGGGAGTCATGAGACCCAGTACTTC. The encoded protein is CASSRTSGSHETQYF.

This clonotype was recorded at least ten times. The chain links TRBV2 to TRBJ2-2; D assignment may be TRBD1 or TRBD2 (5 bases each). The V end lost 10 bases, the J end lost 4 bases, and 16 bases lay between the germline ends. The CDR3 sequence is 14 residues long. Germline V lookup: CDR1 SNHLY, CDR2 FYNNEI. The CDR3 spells CATPGPGTTGELFF. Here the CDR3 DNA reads TGTGCCACCCCTGGGCCAGGGACCACCGGGGAGCTGTTTTTT.

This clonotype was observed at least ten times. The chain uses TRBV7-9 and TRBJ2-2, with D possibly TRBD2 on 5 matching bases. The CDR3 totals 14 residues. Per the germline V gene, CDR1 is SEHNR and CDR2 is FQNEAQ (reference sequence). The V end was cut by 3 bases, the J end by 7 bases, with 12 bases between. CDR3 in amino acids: CASSFLSEVGELFF. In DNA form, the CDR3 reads TGTGCCAGCAGCTTCCTATCGGAGGTCGGGGAGCTGTTTTTT. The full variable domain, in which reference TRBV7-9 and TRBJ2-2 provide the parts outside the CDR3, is DTGVSQNPRHKITKRGQNVTFRCDPISEHNRLYWYRQTLGQGPEFLTYFQNEAQLEKSRLLSDRFSAERPKGSFSTLEIQRTEQGDSAMYLCASSFLSEVGELFFGEGSRLTVL.

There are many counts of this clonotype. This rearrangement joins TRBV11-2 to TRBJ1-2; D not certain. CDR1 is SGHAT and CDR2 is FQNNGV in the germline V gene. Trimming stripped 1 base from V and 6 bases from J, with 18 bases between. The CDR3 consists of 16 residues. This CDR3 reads CASSLVGQARSHGYTF. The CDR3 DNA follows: TGTGCCAGCAGCTTAGTAGGGCAGGCCAGATCCCATGGCTACACCTTC.

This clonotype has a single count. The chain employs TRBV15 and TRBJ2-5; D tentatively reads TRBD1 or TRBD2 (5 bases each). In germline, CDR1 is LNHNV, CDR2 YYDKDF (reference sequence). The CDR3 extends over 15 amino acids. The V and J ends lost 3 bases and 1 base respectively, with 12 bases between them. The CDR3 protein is CATSREEGAQETQYF. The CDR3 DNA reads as TGTGCCACCAGCAGGGAGGAAGGGGCCCAAGAGACCCAGTACTTC. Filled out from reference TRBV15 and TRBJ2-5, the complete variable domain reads DAMVIQNPRYQVTQFGKPVTLSCSQTLNHNVMYWYQQKSSQAPKLLFHYYDKDFNNEADTPDNFQSRRPNTSFCFLDIRSPGLGDTAMYLCATSREEGAQETQYFGPGTRLLVL.

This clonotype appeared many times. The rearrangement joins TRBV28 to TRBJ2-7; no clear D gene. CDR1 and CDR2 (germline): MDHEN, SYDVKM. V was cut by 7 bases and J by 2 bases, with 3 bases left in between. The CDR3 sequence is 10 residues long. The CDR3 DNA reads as TGTGCCAGCACCACCTACGAGCAGTACTTC. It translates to CASTTYEQYF.

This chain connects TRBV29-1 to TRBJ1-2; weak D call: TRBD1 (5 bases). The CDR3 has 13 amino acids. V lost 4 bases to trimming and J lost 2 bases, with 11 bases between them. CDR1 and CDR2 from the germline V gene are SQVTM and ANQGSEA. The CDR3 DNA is TGCAGCGTTGCCAACCGGGGCAACTATGGCTACACCTTC. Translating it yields CSVANRGNYGYTF.

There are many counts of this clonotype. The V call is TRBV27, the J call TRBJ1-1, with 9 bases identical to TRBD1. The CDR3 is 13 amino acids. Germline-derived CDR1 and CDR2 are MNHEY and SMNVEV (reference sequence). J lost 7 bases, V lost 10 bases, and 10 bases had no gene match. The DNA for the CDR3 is TGTGCCACCTGGGGACAGGGCCACCATGAAGCTTTCTTT. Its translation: CATWGQGHHEAFF.

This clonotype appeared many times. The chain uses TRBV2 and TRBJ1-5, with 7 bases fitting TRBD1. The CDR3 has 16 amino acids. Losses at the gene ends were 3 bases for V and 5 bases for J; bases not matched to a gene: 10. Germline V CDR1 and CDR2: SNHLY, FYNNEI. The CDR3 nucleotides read TGTGCCAGCAGTGAGGGATACAGGGGCCCCTATCAGCCCCAGCATTTT. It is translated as CASSEGYRGPYQPQHF.

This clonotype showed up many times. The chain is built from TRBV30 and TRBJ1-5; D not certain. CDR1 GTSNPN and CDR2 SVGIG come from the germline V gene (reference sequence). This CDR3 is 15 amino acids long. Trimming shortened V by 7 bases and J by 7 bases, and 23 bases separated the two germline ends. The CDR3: CAYADPGRVGQPQHF. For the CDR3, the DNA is TGTGCCTACGCGGACCCTGGGAGGGTGGGCCAGCCCCAGCATTTT.

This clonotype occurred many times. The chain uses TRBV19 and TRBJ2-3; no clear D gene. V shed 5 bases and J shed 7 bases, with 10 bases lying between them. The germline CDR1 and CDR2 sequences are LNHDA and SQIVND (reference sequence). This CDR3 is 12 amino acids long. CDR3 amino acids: CASSRGLNTQYF. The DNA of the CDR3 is TGTGCCAGTAGTCGCGGCTTAAATACGCAGTATTTT.

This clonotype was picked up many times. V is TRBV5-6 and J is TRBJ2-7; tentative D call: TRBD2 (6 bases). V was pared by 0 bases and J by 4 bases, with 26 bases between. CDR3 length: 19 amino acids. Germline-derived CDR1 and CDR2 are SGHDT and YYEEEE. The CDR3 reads CASSLEGRVWGLGGYEQYF. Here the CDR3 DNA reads TGTGCCAGCAGCTTGGAAGGTCGGGTGTGGGGACTTGGAGGGTACGAGCAGTACTTC.

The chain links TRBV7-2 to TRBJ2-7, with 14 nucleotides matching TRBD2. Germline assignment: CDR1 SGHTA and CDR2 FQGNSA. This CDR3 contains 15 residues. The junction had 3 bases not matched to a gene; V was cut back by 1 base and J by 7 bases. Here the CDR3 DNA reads TGTGCCAGCAGCTTAGGGGGACTAGCGGGAGAAGAGCAGTACTTC. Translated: CASSLGGLAGEEQYF.

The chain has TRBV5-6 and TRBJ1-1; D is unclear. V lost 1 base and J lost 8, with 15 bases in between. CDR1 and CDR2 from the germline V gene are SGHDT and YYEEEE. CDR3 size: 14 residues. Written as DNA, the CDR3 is TGTGCCAGCAGCTTGCGCTGGACGCGGACCGAAGCTTTCTTT. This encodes CASSLRWTRTEAFF.

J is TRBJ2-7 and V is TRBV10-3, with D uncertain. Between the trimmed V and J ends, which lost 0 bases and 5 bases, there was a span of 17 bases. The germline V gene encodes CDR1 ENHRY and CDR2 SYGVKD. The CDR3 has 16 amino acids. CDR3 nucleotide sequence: TGTGCCATCAGTGAGTCGTTCTTTGGAGCTGGGAACGAGCAGTACTTC. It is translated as CAISESFFGAGNEQYF.

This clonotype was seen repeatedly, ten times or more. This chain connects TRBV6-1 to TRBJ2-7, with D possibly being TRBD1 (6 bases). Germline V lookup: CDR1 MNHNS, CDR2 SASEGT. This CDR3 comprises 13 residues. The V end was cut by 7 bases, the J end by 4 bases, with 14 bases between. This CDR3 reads CASNLDRLYEQYF. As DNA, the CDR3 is TGTGCCAGCAACCTGGACAGACTATACGAGCAGTACTTC.

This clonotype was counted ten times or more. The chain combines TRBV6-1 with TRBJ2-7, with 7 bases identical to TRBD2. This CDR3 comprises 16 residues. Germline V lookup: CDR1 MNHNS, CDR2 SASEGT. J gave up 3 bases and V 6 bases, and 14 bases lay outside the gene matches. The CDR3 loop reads CASRRETSESSYEQYF. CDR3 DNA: TGTGCCAGCAGGAGGGAAACTAGCGAGAGCAGCTACGAGCAGTACTTC.

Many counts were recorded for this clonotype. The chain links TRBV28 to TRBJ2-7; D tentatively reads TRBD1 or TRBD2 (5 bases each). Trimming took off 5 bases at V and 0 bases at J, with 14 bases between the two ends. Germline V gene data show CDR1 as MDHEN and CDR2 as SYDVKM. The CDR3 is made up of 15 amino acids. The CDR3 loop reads CASSRGGLSSYEQYF. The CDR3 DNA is TGTGCCAGCAGTCGGGGCGGTCTGAGCTCCTACGAGCAGTACTTC.

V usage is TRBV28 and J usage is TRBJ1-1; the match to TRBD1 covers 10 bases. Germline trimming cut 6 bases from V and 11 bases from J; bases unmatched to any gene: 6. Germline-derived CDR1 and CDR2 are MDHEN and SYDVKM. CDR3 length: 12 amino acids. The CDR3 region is CASSWTGGVAFF. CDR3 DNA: TGTGCCAGCAGCTGGACAGGGGGGGTGGCTTTCTTT. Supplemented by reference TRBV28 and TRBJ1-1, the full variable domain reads DVKVTQSSRYLVKRTGEKVFLECVQDMDHENMFWYRQDPGLGLRLIYFSYDVKMKEKGDIPEGYSVSREKKERFSLILESASTNQTSMYLCASSWTGGVAFFGQGTRLTVV.

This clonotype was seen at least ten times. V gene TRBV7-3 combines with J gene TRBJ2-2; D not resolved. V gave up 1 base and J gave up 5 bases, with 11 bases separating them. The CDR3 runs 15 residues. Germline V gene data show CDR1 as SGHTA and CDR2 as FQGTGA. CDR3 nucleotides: TGTGCCAGCAGCTTAAGTCGGAGTAGTACCGGGGAGCTGTTTTTT. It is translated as CASSLSRSSTGELFF.

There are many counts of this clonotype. The CDR3 coding sequence is TGCAGCGTTCGTACAGAAATCTACGAGCAGTACTTC. Translating gives CSVRTEIYEQYF. The chain is built from TRBV29-1 and TRBJ2-7; D remains ambiguous. Between the trimmed V and J ends, which lost 5 bases and 3 bases, there was a span of 11 bases. This CDR3 has 12 amino acids. Germline V gives CDR1 SQVTM, CDR2 ANQGSEA.

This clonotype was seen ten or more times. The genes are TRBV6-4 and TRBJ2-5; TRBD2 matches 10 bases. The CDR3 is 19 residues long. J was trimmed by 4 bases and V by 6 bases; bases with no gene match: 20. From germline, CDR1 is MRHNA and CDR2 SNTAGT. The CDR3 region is CASSQEARTLAGVGETQYF. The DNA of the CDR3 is TGTGCCAGCAGCCAAGAAGCGCGAACCCTAGCGGGAGTAGGAGAGACCCAGTACTTC.

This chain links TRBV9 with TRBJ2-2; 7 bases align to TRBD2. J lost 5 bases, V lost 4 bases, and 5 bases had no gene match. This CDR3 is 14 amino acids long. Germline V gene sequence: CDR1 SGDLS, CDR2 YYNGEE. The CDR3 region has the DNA TGTGCCAGCAGCAAAAGGGGAGGGACCGGGGAGCTGTTTTTT. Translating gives CASSKRGGTGELFF.

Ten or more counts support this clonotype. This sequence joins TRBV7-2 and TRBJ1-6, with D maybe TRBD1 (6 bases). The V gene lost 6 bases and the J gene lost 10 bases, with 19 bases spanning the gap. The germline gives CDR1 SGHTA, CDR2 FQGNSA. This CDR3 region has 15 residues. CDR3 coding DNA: TGTGCCAGCAGTCCCATCCTAGGGGGGATATCACCCCTCCACTTT. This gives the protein CASSPILGGISPLHF.

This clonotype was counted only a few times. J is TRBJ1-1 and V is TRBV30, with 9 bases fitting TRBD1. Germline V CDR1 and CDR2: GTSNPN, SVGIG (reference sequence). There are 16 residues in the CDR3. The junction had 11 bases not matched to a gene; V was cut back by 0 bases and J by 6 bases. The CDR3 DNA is TGTGCCTGGAGTGTACAGGGGGCGAACGGCACACCTGAAGCTTTCTTT. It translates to CAWSVQGANGTPEAFF.

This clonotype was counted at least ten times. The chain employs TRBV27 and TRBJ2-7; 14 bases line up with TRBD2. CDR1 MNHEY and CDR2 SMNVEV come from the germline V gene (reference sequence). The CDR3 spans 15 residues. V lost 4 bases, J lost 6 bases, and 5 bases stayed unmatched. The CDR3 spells CASSSLGLAGVEQYF. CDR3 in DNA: TGTGCCAGCAGTTCCCTGGGACTAGCGGGAGTCGAGCAGTACTTC.